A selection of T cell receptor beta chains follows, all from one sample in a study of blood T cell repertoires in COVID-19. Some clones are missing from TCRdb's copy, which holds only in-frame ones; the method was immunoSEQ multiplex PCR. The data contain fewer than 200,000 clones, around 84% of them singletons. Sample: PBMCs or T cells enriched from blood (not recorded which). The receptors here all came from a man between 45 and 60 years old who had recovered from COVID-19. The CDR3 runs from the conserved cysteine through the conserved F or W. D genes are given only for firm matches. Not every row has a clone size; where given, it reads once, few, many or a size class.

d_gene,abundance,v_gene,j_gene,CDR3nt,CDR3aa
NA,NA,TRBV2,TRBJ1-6,TGTGCCAGCACCCAGGACAGATATAATTCACCCCTCCACTTT,CASTQDRYNSPLHF
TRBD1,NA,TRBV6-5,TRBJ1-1,TGTGCCAGCAGTTACGGGGACAGGGGGGACACTGAAGCTTTCTTT,CASSYGDRGDTEAFF
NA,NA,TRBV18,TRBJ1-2,TGTGCCAGCTCACCAGACAGACAACCTAACTATGGCTACACCTTC,CASSPDRQPNYGYTF
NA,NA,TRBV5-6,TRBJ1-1,TGTGCCAGCAGCTTGGTGGTCGGCGGGGTGGGGGACACTGAAGCTTTCTTT,CASSLVVGGVGDTEAFF
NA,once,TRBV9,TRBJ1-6,TGTGCCAGCAGCGGGGATTGGGGGGATTCACCCCTCCACTTT,CASSGDWGDSPLHF
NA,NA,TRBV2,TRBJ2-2,TGTGCCAGCAGTGCCCCGTCCGGGGAGCTGTTTTTT,CASSAPSGELFF
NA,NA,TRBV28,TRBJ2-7,TGTGCCAGCAGTTTACCCAGGGGAGTTTACGAGCAGTACTTC,CASSLPRGVYEQYF
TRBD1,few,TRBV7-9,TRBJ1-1,TGTGCCAGCAGCAATACAGGGGCTCTAACAACTGAAGCTTTCTTT,CASSNTGALTTEAFF
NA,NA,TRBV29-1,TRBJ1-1,TGCAGCGTTGCACAGGGGAACACTGAAGCTTTCTTT,CSVAQGNTEAFF
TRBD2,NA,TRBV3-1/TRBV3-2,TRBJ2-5,TGTGCCAGCAGCGGAGGCACGGGGGGGGTGATCGAGACCCAGTACTTC,CASSGGTGGVIETQYF
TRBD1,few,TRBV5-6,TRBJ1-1,TGTGCCAGCAGCTCGATTGGGAAGGGGGCTGGAATCACTGAAGCTTTCTTT,CASSSIGKGAGITEAFF
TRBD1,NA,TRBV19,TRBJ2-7,TGTGCCAGTAGATGGGGGACAGGCGGGGAGCAGTACTTC,CASRWGTGGEQYF
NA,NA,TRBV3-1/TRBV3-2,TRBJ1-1,TGTGCCAGCAGTCGCGGGGGGCTTGTCACTGAAGCTTTCTTT,CASSRGGLVTEAFF
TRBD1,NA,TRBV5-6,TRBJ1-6,TGTGCCAGCAGCCGGGACAGGGGAAGGTATAATTCACCCCTCCACTTT,CASSRDRGRYNSPLHF
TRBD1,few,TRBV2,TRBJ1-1,TGTGCCAGTCGTGACAGGGGGTACTTGAACACTGAAGCTTTCTTT,CASRDRGYLNTEAFF
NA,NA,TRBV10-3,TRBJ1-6,TGTGCCATCAGTGACGGAGCGGCACCCCTCCACTTT,CAISDGAAPLHF
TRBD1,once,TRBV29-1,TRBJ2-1,TGCAGCGTTGATTCGGGTGGAGGGACAGGGCAGTTCTTC,CSVDSGGGTGQFF
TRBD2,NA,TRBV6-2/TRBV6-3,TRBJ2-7,TGTGCCAGCAGTTTCTACGGGGGGGCCTACGAGCAGTACTTC,CASSFYGGAYEQYF
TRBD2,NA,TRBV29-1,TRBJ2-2,TGCAGCGTTGAGGCTAGCGGGGGGGCCCCCGGGGAGCTGTTTTTT,CSVEASGGAPGELFF
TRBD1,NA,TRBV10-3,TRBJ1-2,TGTGCCATCAGTGAAAAGGGACAGTATGGCTACACCTTC,CAISEKGQYGYTF
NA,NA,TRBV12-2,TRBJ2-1,TGTGCAAGTCGCTTAGCCGTGAATGAGCAGTTCTTC,CASRLAVNEQFF
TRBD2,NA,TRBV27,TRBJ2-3,TGTGCCAGCAACAGTTTACGCCAAGCGGGGCGCACAGATACGCAGTATTTT,CASNSLRQAGRTDTQYF
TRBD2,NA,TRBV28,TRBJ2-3,TGTGCCAGCAGCCCCGGGACTAGCGGGAGCTCTAGCACAGATACGCAGTATTTT,CASSPGTSGSSSTDTQYF
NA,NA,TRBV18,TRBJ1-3,TGTGCCAGCTCACCGATAGGGGGTTCCTCTGGAAACACCATATATTTT,CASSPIGGSSGNTIYF
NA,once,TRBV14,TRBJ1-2,TGTGCCAGCAGCCAACTGAGGGGAGGCTATGGCTACACCTTC,CASSQLRGGYGYTF
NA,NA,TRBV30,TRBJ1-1,TGTGCCTGGAGGACAAACCCCAGGGTGAGCACTGAAGCTTTCTTT,CAWRTNPRVSTEAFF
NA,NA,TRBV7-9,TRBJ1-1,TGTGCCAGCAGCCCGGACAGCTACACTGAAGCTTTCTTT,CASSPDSYTEAFF
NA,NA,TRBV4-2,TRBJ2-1,TGTGCCAGCAGCCAAGTTCGAGCGGGGGCCAGGGGGGAGCAGTTCTTC,CASSQVRAGARGEQFF
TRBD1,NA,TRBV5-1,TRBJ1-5,TGCGCCAGCAGCCCAGGGGGGACTTATAGCAATCAGCCCCAGCATTTT,CASSPGGTYSNQPQHF
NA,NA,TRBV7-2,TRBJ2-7,TGTGCCAGCAGCTTAGGGCCATTCTCGGGCGAGCAGTACTTC,CASSLGPFSGEQYF
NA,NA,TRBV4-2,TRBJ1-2,TGTGCCAGCAGCCAAGACCGCCAGGGGACGCAGGGTGGCTACACCTTC,CASSQDRQGTQGGYTF
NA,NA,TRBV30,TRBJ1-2,TGTGCCTGGAGGCAACCGACAGGAAAACTCTATGGCTACACCTTC,CAWRQPTGKLYGYTF
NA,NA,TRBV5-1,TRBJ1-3,TGCGCCAGCAGCTTAATTGGGGAGGCCGGAAACACCATATATTTT,CASSLIGEAGNTIYF
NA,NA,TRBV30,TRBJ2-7,TGTGCCTGGAGTGACCTAGACGAGCAGTACTTC,CAWSDLDEQYF
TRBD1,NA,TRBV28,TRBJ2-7,TGTGCCAGCAAAAGGACAGGGCGTCCCCTTTTCTACGAGCAGTACTTC,CASKRTGRPLFYEQYF
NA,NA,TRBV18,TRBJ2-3,TGTGCCAGCTCACCAATCGCAGATACGCAGTATTTT,CASSPIADTQYF
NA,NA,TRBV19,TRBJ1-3,TGTGCCAGTAGTATATTCAGGGGCGCCGATTCCCTTTCCGCTGGAAACACCATATATTTT,CASSIFRGADSLSAGNTIYF
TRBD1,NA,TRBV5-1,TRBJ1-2,TGCGCCAGCAGCTCGGGACAGGGGATAGGGCGAGGGGGCTACACCTTC,CASSSGQGIGRGGYTF
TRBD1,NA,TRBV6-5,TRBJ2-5,TGTGCCAGCAGGGGACAGGGGGTAGGTGAGACCCAGTACTTC,CASRGQGVGETQYF
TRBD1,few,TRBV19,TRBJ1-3,TGTGCCAGTAGCCTACAGGGGAGAGGAAACACCATATATTTT,CASSLQGRGNTIYF
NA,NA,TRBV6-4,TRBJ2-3,TGTGCCAGCAGTGACTCGAGTAGCACAGATACGCAGTATTTT,CASSDSSSTDTQYF
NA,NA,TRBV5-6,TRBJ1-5,TGTGCCAGCAGCTTCGGGGGGGATAATCAGCCCCAGCATTTT,CASSFGGDNQPQHF
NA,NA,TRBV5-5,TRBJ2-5,TGTGCCAGCAGCTTGGCTGAACAGCCTCCCCAAGAGACCCAGTACTTC,CASSLAEQPPQETQYF
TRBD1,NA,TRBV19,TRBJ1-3,TGTGCCACCACTAGACAGGGGACGTCTGGAAACACCATATATTTT,CATTRQGTSGNTIYF
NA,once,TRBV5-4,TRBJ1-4,TGTGCCAGCAGCTCCAGGGTAGATGAAAAACTGTTTTTT,CASSSRVDEKLFF
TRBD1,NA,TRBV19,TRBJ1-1,TGTGCCAGTAGTATAGTCCGGGACAGGGATGAGGATAACACTGAAGCTTTCTTT,CASSIVRDRDEDNTEAFF
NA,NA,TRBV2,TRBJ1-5,TGTGCCAGCAGTGAATTGCAGGTTAGCAATCAGCCCCAGCATTTT,CASSELQVSNQPQHF
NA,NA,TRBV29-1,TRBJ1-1,TGCAGCGTTGAAGATGTCGGGGGGCCTGAAGCTTTCTTT,CSVEDVGGPEAFF
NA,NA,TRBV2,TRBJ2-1,TGTGCCAGCAGCGGAAGACAGTTCCACAATGAGCAGTTCTTC,CASSGRQFHNEQFF
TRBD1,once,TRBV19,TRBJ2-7,TGTGCCAGTAGCCCGGACAGGGGGCTAGACGAGCAGTACTTC,CASSPDRGLDEQYF
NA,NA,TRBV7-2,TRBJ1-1,TGTGCCAGCAGCTTATCCCGGAACACTGAAGCTTTCTTT,CASSLSRNTEAFF
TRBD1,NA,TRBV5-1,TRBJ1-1,TGCGCCAGCAGCAGCCAGGGGGTTAGGGCTGAAGCTTTCTTT,CASSSQGVRAEAFF
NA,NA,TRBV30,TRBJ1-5,TGTGCCTGGAGTGAGACGCGGGCTCAGCCCCAGCATTTT,CAWSETRAQPQHF
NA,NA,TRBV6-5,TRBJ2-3,TGTGCCAGCAAGGAGGGAAACACAGATACGCAGTATTTT,CASKEGNTDTQYF
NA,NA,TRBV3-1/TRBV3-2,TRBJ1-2,TGTGCCAGCAGCCACATCCAAGGTAGCGGCTACACCTTC,CASSHIQGSGYTF
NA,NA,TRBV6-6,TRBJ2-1,TGTGCCAGCAGTTATTATACGGTCATGTCCTACAATGAGCAGTTCTTC,CASSYYTVMSYNEQFF